Each of the 5 T cell receptor beta chains below was sequenced from the same sample in a study of vaccination effects on CD4 cells after COVID-19. These TCRs are of unknown antigen specificity. Viral peptide pool expansion of antigen-specific CD4+ T cells preceded sequencing in the ViraFEST assay. Scientists isolated CD4+ T cells after a roughly ten-day culture period ended. Infection dated between March and December 2020, before the Alpha, Beta and Delta variants reached the United States. TCRdb's table, derived via immunoSEQ multiplex PCR, lists solely in-frame clones and lacks some. The sample yields tens of thousands of clones, 77% seen once. Here the sequenced sample was CD4+ T cells from PBMCs cultured with HCoV-NL63 spike peptides, taken before COVID-19 vaccination. The receptors here all came from a human donor who had a prior SARS-CoV-2 infection.

The table lists this clone with a few counts. The chain employs TRBV5-1 and TRBJ1-1; tentatively, D is TRBD1 (5 bases). In germline, CDR1 is SGHRS, CDR2 YFSETQ. Trimming stripped 4 bases from V and 2 bases from J, with 15 bases between. This CDR3 spans 15 amino acids. The CDR3 DNA sequence: TGCGCCAGCAGCCTCATACCGGGACCCAACACTGAAGCTTTCTTT. Its protein is CASSLIPGPNTEAFF.

This chain connects TRBV30 to TRBJ1-1, with 7 nucleotides matching TRBD1. Germline V gives CDR1 GTSNPN, CDR2 SVGIG (reference sequence). CDR3 length: 13 residues. After removal of 0 bases from V and 4 bases from J, the junction contained 2 bases not matched to a gene. The CDR3 DNA reads TGTGCCTGGAGTGTAGGGGGCGGCACTGAAGCTTTCTTT. As protein: CAWSVGGGTEAFF.

This chain links TRBV6-2 or TRBV6-3 with TRBJ2-7; D perhaps matches TRBD1 (5 bases). V shed 5 bases and J shed 3 bases, with 23 bases lying between them. Germline V CDR1 and CDR2: MNHEY, SVGEGT. This CDR3 spans 17 amino acids. Here the CDR3 DNA reads TGTGCCAGCAGTCACGACAGACCCGTGGCCGGGTACTACGAGCAGTACTTC. It codes for CASSHDRPVAGYYEQYF.

The chain has TRBV28 and TRBJ1-4; D remains unclear. The CDR3 runs 14 residues. V shed 8 bases and J shed 6 bases, with 16 bases lying between them. The germline V gene has CDR1 MDHEN and CDR2 SYDVKM. The DNA of the CDR3 is TGTGCCAGCGGAGCCTTGGACGGGTATGAAAAACTGTTTTTT. Translating gives CASGALDGYEKLFF.

This clone has just a few counts. This chain uses TRBV3-1 (or the pseudogene TRBV3-2) with TRBJ2-7; 9 bases map to TRBD1. Per germline, CDR1 LGHDT and CDR2 YNNKEL (reference sequence). V was clipped by 1 base and J by 1 base; unmatched bases: 8. The CDR3 is 17 residues long. The chain's CDR3 is CASSQGLFGTGSYEQYF. The CDR3 DNA sequence: TGTGCCAGCAGCCAAGGCCTCTTCGGGACAGGGTCCTACGAGCAGTACTTC.